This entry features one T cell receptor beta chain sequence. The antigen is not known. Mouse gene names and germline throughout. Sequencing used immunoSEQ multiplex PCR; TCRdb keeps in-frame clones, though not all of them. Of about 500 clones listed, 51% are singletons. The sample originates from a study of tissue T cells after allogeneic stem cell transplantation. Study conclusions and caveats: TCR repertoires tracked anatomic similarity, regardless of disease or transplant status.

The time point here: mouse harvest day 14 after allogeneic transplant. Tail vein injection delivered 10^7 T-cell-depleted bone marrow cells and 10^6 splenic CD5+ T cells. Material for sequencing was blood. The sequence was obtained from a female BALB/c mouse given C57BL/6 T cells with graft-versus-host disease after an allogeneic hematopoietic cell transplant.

The CDR3 DNA, read in part, is TGTGCCAGCAGTATCGGGGGGGCCAACGAAAGATTATTT. Its translation: CASSIGGANERLF. The whole CDR3 sequence is CASSIGGANERLFF. This chain uses TRBV19 with TRBJ1-4, with D perhaps TRBD1 (5 bases). The read stops 1 residue short of the end of the CDR3; the missing end is completed from the germline J gene. V lost 2 bases and J lost 3, with 8 bases in between. Germline values: CDR1 FNHDT, CDR2 SITEND (reference sequence). The CDR3 has 14 amino acids. The whole variable domain, filled in from reference TRBV19 and TRBJ1-4, reads GGIITQTPKFLIGQEGQKLTLKCQQNFNHDTMYWYRQDSGKGLRLIYYSITENDLQKGDLSEGYDASREKKSSFSLTVTSAQKNEMAVFLCASSIGGANERLFFGHGTKLSVL.